This T cell receptor beta chain was found in a study of T cell responses to AZD1222 COVID-19 vaccine. Using immunoSEQ multiplex PCR, the repertoire was profiled, and TCRdb retains in-frame clones only, with some absent. The sample includes 120,000 or so clones, about nine tenths of them seen just once. Regarding this clone: No antigen is known for it.

This CDR3 comprises 15 residues. The V segment lost 8 bases and the J segment 4 bases; nucleotides outside the gene matches: 9. Germline V gene sequence: CDR1 MNHEY, CDR2 SMNVEV (reference sequence). The study's findings and limits: Spike-specific TCR breadth and depth both grew after two AZD1222 doses.

V is TRBV27 and J is TRBJ1-4; 8 bases are shared with TRBD1. The sequence was obtained from an adult in good health. This specimen was peripheral blood, taken on day 0 of AZD1222 vaccination. CDR3 amino acids: CASSKGQGNNEKLFF. The CDR3 DNA sequence: TGTGCCAGCTCAAAAGGACAGGGTAATAATGAAAAACTGTTTTTT.